The present T cell receptor (beta chain) was sequenced within a study of cytomegalovirus exposure and HLA in healthy donors. Researchers ran the PCR with 60 Vbeta and 13 Jbeta primers. TCRdb keeps only in-frame clones here, not all; method: immunoSEQ multiplex PCR. The data show some 130,000 clones, around 9% seen once. The germline V and J ends were trimmed by 7 bases and 2 bases, with 18 bases remaining between them. Germline CDR1 and CDR2: MNHNS and SASEGT. There are 15 residues in the CDR3. This clone was counted between two and nine times. The chain employs TRBV6-1 and TRBJ2-7; D uncertain. Sequenced: PBMCs. The clonotype was recovered from a middle-aged woman in good health and CMV-seropositive. In DNA, the CDR3 is TGTGCCAGCAAATCCAGTGGGCTTATACCCTACGAGCAGTACTTC. Translated: CASKSSGLIPYEQYF.